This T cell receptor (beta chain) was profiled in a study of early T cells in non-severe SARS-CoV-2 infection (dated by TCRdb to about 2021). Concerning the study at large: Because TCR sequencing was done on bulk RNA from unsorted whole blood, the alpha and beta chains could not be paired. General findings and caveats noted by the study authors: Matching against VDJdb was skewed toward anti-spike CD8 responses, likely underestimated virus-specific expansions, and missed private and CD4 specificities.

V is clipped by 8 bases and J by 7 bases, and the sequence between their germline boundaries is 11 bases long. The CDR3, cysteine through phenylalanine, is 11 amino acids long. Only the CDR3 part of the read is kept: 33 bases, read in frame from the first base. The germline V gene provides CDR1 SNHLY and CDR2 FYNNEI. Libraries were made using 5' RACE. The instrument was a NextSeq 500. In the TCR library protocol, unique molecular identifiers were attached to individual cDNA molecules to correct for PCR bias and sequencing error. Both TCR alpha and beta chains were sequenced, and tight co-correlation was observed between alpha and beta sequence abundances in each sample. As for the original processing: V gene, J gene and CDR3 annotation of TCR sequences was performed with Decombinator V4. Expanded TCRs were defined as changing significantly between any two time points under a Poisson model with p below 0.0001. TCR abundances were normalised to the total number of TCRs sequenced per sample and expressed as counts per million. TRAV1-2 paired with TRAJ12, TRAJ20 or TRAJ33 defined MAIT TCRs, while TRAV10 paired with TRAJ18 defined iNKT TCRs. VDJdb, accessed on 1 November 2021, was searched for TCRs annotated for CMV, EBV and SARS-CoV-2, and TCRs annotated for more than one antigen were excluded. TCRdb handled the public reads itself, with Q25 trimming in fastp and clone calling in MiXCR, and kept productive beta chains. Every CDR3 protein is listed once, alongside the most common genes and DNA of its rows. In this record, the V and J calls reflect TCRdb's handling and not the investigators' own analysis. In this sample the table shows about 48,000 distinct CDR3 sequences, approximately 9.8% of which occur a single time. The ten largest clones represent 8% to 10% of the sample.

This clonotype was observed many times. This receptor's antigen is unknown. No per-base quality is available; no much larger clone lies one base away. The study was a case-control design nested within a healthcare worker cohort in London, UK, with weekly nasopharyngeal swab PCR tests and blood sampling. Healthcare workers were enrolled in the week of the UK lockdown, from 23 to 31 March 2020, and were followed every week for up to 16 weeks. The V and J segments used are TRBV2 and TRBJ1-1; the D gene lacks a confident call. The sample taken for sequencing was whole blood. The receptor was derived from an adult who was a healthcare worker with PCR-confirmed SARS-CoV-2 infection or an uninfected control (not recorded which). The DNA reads TGTGCCAGCGGGGTGAGCGGTGAAGCTTTCTTT. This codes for CASGVSGEAFF.